This T cell receptor beta chain is from a study of blood T cell repertoires in COVID-19. Study summary: Some COVID-19 samples were acute and others convalescent; all came from the United States, Italy and Spain. PBMCs, B-cell-depleted T cells, or T cells provided the cDNA or gDNA that made up the material.

After removal of 7 bases from V and 2 bases from J, the junction contained 7 bases not matched to a gene. Germline V lookup: CDR1 SQVTM, CDR2 ANQGSEA. The CDR3 runs to 13 residues. Assay used: immunoSEQ multiplex PCR; TCRdb lists only in-frame clones, some missing. This table has 100,000 or so clones, roughly 88% appearing once. The receptor comes from a woman in her fifties or sixties with acute or convalescent COVID-19. This rearrangement joins TRBV29-1 to TRBJ1-2; 7 bases match TRBD1. Sequenced material: peripheral blood. CDR3 amino acids: CSATTGTNYGYTF. Here the CDR3 DNA reads TGCAGCGCCACGACAGGGACGAACTATGGCTACACCTTC.